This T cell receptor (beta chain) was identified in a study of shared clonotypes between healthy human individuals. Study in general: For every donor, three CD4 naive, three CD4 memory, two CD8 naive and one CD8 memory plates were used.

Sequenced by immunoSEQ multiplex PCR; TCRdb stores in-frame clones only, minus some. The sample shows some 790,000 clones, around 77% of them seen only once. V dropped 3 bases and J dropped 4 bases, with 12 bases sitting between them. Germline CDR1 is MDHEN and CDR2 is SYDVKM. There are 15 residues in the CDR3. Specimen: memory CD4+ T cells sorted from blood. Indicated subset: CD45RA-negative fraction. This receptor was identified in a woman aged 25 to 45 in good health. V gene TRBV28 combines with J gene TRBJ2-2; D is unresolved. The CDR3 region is CASSLAPDSTGELFF. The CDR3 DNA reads TGTGCCAGCAGTTTGGCTCCTGACTCCACCGGGGAGCTGTTTTTT. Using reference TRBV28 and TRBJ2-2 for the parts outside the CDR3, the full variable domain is DVKVTQSSRYLVKRTGEKVFLECVQDMDHENMFWYRQDPGLGLRLIYFSYDVKMKEKGDIPEGYSVSREKKERFSLILESASTNQTSMYLCASSLAPDSTGELFFGEGSRLTVL.